These T cell receptor beta chains were read from a single sample in a study of T-cell reconstitution after alpha-beta-depleted transplantation in children. MiXCR was run by TCRdb on the PCR reads, yielding one entry per CDR3 protein. The sample consists of a few hundred thousand distinct CDR3 sequences, around 17% of them appearing once. Material: PBMCs from the stem cell graft donor, obtained from the stem cell graft. Receptors were obtained from a human donor who donated a stem cell graft to a child with acute lymphoblastic leukemia. Each CDR3 is given with its conserved first and last residue. The D gene is left open where the match is weak. Expanded clones are given a class, and other clones once, few, many or no size at all.

abundance	d_gene	v_gene	j_gene	len	CDR3aa	CDR3nt
-	-	TRBV15	TRBJ2-3	17	CATSRDLATSSNQPQYF	TGTGCCACCAGCAGAGATCTGGCGACTAGTAGCAATCAGCCCCAGTATTTT
-	-	TRBV5-6	TRBJ2-3	16	CASSLKTDLSRDTQYF	TGTGCCAGCAGCTTGAAGACGGACCTATCGAGAGATACGCAGTATTTT
few	-	TRBV2	TRBJ1-1	14	CASTPQGANTEAFF	TGTGCCAGCACCCCACAGGGAGCCAACACTGAAGCTTTCTTT
-	TRBD1	TRBV18	TRBJ1-5	13	CASSQTGGEPQHF	TGTGCCAGCTCACAGACAGGGGGTGAGCCCCAGCATTTT
-	TRBD1	TRBV30	TRBJ1-4	16	CAWSDGRGTSDEKLFF	TGTGCCTGGAGTGATGGCAGGGGGACTTCTGATGAAAAACTGTTTTTT
-	-	TRBV5-1	TRBJ1-2	13	CASSPDWQKGYTF	TGCGCCAGCAGCCCGGACTGGCAGAAGGGCTACACCTTC
few	-	TRBV16	TRBJ2-7	14	CASSQMGGSYEQYF	TGTGCCAGCAGCCAAATGGGGGGCTCTTACGAGCAGTACTTC
many	-	TRBV5-5	TRBJ2-7	14	CASSLAGVPYEQYF	TGTGCCAGCAGCTTGGCGGGAGTCCCCTACGAGCAGTACTTC
-	TRBD2	TRBV13	TRBJ2-7	15	CASSSLTSGSYEQYF	TGTGCCAGCAGCTCCCTGACTAGCGGCTCCTACGAGCAGTACTTC
-	TRBD1	TRBV27	TRBJ2-1	13	CASKGTGGEKPFF	TGTGCCAGCAAGGGGACAGGGGGCGAGAAGCCGTTCTTC
many	-	TRBV5-1	TRBJ2-5	12	CASSWAQETQYF	TGCGCCAGCAGCTGGGCACAAGAGACCCAGTACTTC
-	TRBD2	TRBV29-1	TRBJ2-3	15	CSVEGREGHVDTQYF	TGCAGCGTTGAAGGGCGGGAGGGCCACGTAGATACGCAGTATTTT
-	-	TRBV7-8	TRBJ1-4	15	CASSLEGATYEKLFF	TGTGCCAGCAGCTTAGAAGGGGCAACTTATGAAAAACTGTTTTTT
-	-	TRBV13	TRBJ2-7	14	CASSLDTSRFEQYF	TGTGCCAGCAGCTTAGATACTTCAAGGTTCGAGCAGTACTTC
few	-	TRBV2	TRBJ2-3	14	CASRADRHTDTQYF	TGTGCCAGCAGAGCGGACAGACACACAGATACGCAGTATTTT
-	TRBD2	TRBV5-1	TRBJ2-7	13	CASSSRERYEQYF	TGCGCCAGCAGCTCGCGGGAGAGGTACGAGCAGTACTTC
few	-	TRBV7-2	TRBJ2-7	14	CASSPHGGVLEQYF	TGTGCCAGCAGCCCACACGGAGGGGTTTTAGAGCAGTACTTC
-	TRBD2	TRBV19	TRBJ2-1	15	CASSALAGPYNEQFF	TGTGCCAGTAGTGCACTAGCGGGACCCTACAATGAGCAGTTCTTC
-	-	TRBV30	TRBJ1-1	12	CAWGRRDTEAFF	TGTGCCTGGGGGCGGAGGGACACTGAAGCTTTCTTT
few	TRBD1	TRBV9	TRBJ2-7	16	CASSATGDRGNYEQYF	TGTGCCAGCAGCGCCACCGGGGACAGGGGGAACTACGAGCAGTACTTC
many	-	TRBV9	TRBJ2-7	15	CASSGVEVRVNEQYF	TGTGCCAGCAGCGGAGTTGAAGTTAGAGTGAACGAGCAGTACTTC
-	-	TRBV5-1	TRBJ2-2	16	CASSPWGTFNTGELFF	TGCGCCAGCAGCCCATGGGGGACTTTTAACACCGGGGAGCTGTTTTTT
-	-	TRBV15	TRBJ1-2	11	CATSDSYGYTF	TGTGCCACCAGTGACAGCTATGGCTACACCTTC
-	TRBD1	TRBV5-1	TRBJ1-1	17	CASSPGTGDIFDTEAFF	TGCGCCAGCAGCCCCGGGACAGGGGATATATTTGACACTGAAGCTTTCTTT
-	TRBD2	TRBV11-1	TRBJ2-3	17	CASSRSSGRADTDTQYF	TGTGCCAGCAGCCGAAGTAGCGGGAGGGCCGACACAGATACGCAGTATTTT
-	TRBD2	TRBV12-3/TRBV12-4	TRBJ2-2	14	CASRLAGRTGELFF	TGTGCCAGCCGCCTAGCGGGACGCACCGGGGAGCTGTTTTTT
-	-	TRBV11-2	TRBJ2-5	17	CASSARYRSANQETQYF	TGTGCCAGCAGCGCTCGCTACAGGAGTGCTAACCAAGAGACCCAGTACTTC
-	TRBD1	TRBV27	TRBJ1-1	14	CASSSPSGGTEAFF	TGTGCCAGCAGTTCCCCGTCAGGGGGCACTGAAGCTTTCTTT
few	TRBD2	TRBV10-3	TRBJ2-5	15	CAISEAGGPGETQYF	TGTGCCATCAGTGAGGCGGGAGGGCCCGGAGAGACCCAGTACTTC
few	TRBD1	TRBV5-1	TRBJ1-4	14	CASSAGQGYEKLFF	TGCGCCAGCAGCGCGGGACAGGGGTATGAGAAACTGTTTTTT
-	-	TRBV12-2	TRBJ2-4	18	CASRLNLDLRLAKNIQYF	TGTGCAAGTCGCTTAAACTTGGACCTACGGCTAGCCAAAAACATTCAGTACTTC
-	TRBD2	TRBV15	TRBJ2-4	16	CATSRDLRAGGNIQYF	TGTGCCACCAGCAGAGATCTCAGGGCGGGAGGAAACATTCAGTACTTC
-	TRBD1	TRBV12-3/TRBV12-4	TRBJ2-4	16	CASTSGQGKAKNIQYF	TGTGCCAGCACCTCGGGACAGGGTAAAGCCAAAAACATTCAGTACTTC
few	-	TRBV11-3	TRBJ2-3	16	CASSLLSVRGADTQYF	TGTGCCAGCAGCTTATTGTCGGTTCGGGGAGCCGATACGCAGTATTTT
-	-	TRBV18	TRBJ1-1	15	CASSRDGTARTEAFF	TGTGCCAGCTCACGAGACGGGACGGCGCGCACTGAAGCTTTCTTT
-	TRBD2	TRBV10-3	TRBJ2-7	18	CAISESTPRLAGAYEQYF	TGTGCCATCAGTGAGTCGACTCCTCGACTAGCGGGAGCTTACGAGCAGTACTTC
few	-	TRBV18	TRBJ1-2	14	CASSPDTGVYGYTF	TGTGCCAGCTCACCCGACACGGGGGTCTATGGCTACACCTTC
few	TRBD1	TRBV29-1	TRBJ1-3	17	CSVAFGQGLRSGNTIYF	TGCAGCGTTGCGTTTGGACAGGGACTTCGGTCTGGAAACACCATATATTTT
-	-	TRBV6-5	TRBJ1-5	15	CASSYSTRTGQPQHF	TGTGCCAGCAGTTACTCGACCAGGACGGGGCAGCCCCAGCATTTT
-	-	TRBV4-2	TRBJ2-3	14	CASSKAQKTDTQYF	TGTGCCAGCAGCAAAGCCCAAAAGACAGATACGCAGTATTTT
-	-	TRBV27	TRBJ2-7	16	CASSLIAGPGPYEQYF	TGTGCCAGCAGTTTAATTGCCGGCCCAGGACCTTACGAGCAGTACTTC
-	-	TRBV5-1	TRBJ2-1	13	CASSFWPGNEQFF	TGCGCCAGCAGCTTTTGGCCGGGCAATGAGCAGTTCTTC
-	-	TRBV5-1	TRBJ2-5	16	CASRSGWGADQETQYF	TGCGCCAGCAGAAGTGGGTGGGGCGCGGATCAAGAGACCCAGTACTTC
few	TRBD1	TRBV20-1	TRBJ2-7	16	CSASNRGDFLDYEQYF	TGCAGTGCTAGTAACAGGGGCGACTTCCTGGACTACGAGCAGTACTTC
-	TRBD1	TRBV7-2	TRBJ2-1	18	CASSDTALRDRGEGEQFF	TGTGCCAGCAGCGATACTGCACTCCGGGACAGGGGGGAGGGTGAGCAGTTCTTC
-	-	TRBV25-1	TRBJ2-7	14	CASSRTASSYEQYF	TGTGCCAGCAGTAGGACGGCAAGCTCCTACGAGCAGTACTTC
-	TRBD1	TRBV25-1	TRBJ2-5	14	CASSERQGKETQYF	TGTGCCAGCAGTGAAAGACAGGGCAAAGAGACCCAGTACTTC
few	-	TRBV7-2	TRBJ2-7	15	CASSSRTGSPYEQYF	TGTGCCAGCAGCTCCAGGACTGGATCTCCCTACGAGCAGTACTTC
few	-	TRBV12-3/TRBV12-4	TRBJ2-7	13	CASSPRGTYEQYF	TGTGCCAGCAGCCCAAGGGGTACCTACGAGCAGTACTTC
-	-	TRBV21-1	TRBJ2-7	15	CASSNGDICGYEQYF	TGTGCCAGCAGCAACGGGGACATCTGCGGCTACGAGCAGTACTTC
few	-	TRBV4-1	TRBJ1-4	13	CASSPSPNEKLFF	TGCGCCAGCAGCCCCAGCCCCAATGAAAAACTGTTTTTT
-	TRBD1	TRBV19	TRBJ2-1	20	CASSIGRPGQGPRSYNEQFF	TGTGCCAGTAGTATAGGGAGACCGGGACAGGGACCCCGTTCCTACAATGAGCAGTTCTTC
few	-	TRBV21-1	TRBJ1-1	12	CASSEGATEAFF	TGTGCCAGCAGCGAGGGGGCCACTGAAGCTTTCTTT
-	TRBD2	TRBV20-1	TRBJ2-2	14	CSASLTSGRMELFF	TGCAGTGCTAGCCTGACTAGCGGGAGGATGGAGCTGTTTTTT
few	TRBD2	TRBV7-8	TRBJ2-1	16	CASSGWSGNNYNEQFF	TGTGCCAGCAGCGGATGGAGCGGGAACAACTACAATGAGCAGTTCTTC
few	-	TRBV6-1	TRBJ2-7	15	CASRGKLGWHYEQYF	TGTGCCAGCAGGGGGAAATTGGGCTGGCACTACGAGCAGTACTTC
-	-	TRBV28	TRBJ2-7	15	CASSLGGTTTYEQYF	TGTGCCAGCAGTTTAGGGGGGACAACCACCTACGAGCAGTACTTC
-	TRBD1	TRBV2	TRBJ2-7	15	CASSRQHRGQYEQYF	TGTGCCAGCAGTAGGCAGCACAGGGGGCAATACGAGCAGTACTTC
-	-	TRBV27	TRBJ2-4	17	CASSLFGGVSAKNIQYF	TGTGCCAGCAGTTTATTTGGGGGAGTATCAGCCAAAAACATTCAGTACTTC
few	TRBD1	TRBV20-1	TRBJ2-3	15	CSANSDRVSADTQYF	TGCAGTGCAAACTCGGACAGGGTCAGCGCAGATACGCAGTATTTT